Below, 11 T cell receptor beta chains from the same sample are listed, as sequenced in a study of blood T cell repertoires in COVID-19. The assay was immunoSEQ multiplex PCR, and TCRdb's table has in-frame clones only and misses some. The table includes tens of thousands of clones, around 80% detected once. The specimen sequenced was peripheral blood. These receptors were collected from a woman aged 55 to 70 with acute or convalescent COVID-19.

CDR3 bases: TGTGCCAGCAGCTTGAATGGGGGAGGGAACTATGGCTACACCTTC. This sequence encodes CASSLNGGGNYGYTF. This chain uses TRBV11-2 with TRBJ1-2; tentatively, D is TRBD1 (5 bases). V lost 3 bases to trimming and J lost 2 bases, with 13 bases between them. The CDR3 length is 15 residues. The germline V gene encodes CDR1 SGHAT and CDR2 FQNNGV.

The chain links TRBV6-2 or TRBV6-3 to TRBJ2-5; D is perhaps TRBD2 (7 bases). This CDR3 comprises 14 residues. Germline-derived CDR1 and CDR2 are MNHEY and SVGEGT. V lost 2 bases and J lost 4, with 11 bases in between. The CDR3 loop is CASSYRGGAETQYF. Written as DNA, the CDR3 is TGTGCCAGCAGTTACCGAGGGGGGGCAGAGACCCAGTACTTC.

The gene calls are TRBV11-2 and TRBJ1-1; the D gene is possibly TRBD1 (6 bases). Between the trimmed V and J ends, which lost 3 bases and 7 bases, there was a span of 18 bases. Germline-derived CDR1 and CDR2 are SGHAT and FQNNGV. CDR3 length: 15 amino acids. The CDR3 sequence: CASSFAGLLDSEAFF. In nucleotides, the CDR3 is TGTGCCAGCAGCTTTGCCGGTCTTTTGGACAGTGAAGCTTTCTTT. Using reference TRBV11-2 and TRBJ1-1 for the parts outside the CDR3, the full variable domain is EAGVAQSPRYKIIEKRQSVAFWCNPISGHATLYWYQQILGQGPKLLIQFQNNGVVDDSQLPKDRFSAERLKGVDSTLKIQPAKLEDSAVYLCASSFAGLLDSEAFFGQGTRLTVV.

The V and J genes are TRBV6-2 or TRBV6-3 and TRBJ2-7; D gene uncertain. CDR1 and CDR2 from the germline V gene are MNHEY and SVGEGT. V lost 6 bases, J lost 6 bases, and 9 bases lay in between. This CDR3 region has 11 residues. CDR3 amino acids: CASSPSVEQYF. The CDR3 nucleotides read TGTGCCAGCAGCCCCTCCGTCGAGCAGTACTTC.

This chain joins TRBV10-1 and TRBJ2-5, with 7 nucleotides matching TRBD1. The germline V gene has CDR1 WNHNN and CDR2 SYGVQD (reference sequence). The CDR3 consists of 15 residues. The V gene end was trimmed by 1 base and the J gene end by 4 bases; junction bases not matched to a gene: 6. The chain's CDR3 is CASSEYRGARETQYF. The DNA for the CDR3 is TGCGCCAGCAGTGAGTACAGGGGAGCGCGAGAGACCCAGTACTTC.

This clone was counted a single time. This rearrangement joins TRBV5-1 to TRBJ2-2; D call uncertain. Trimming removed 2 bases from V and 0 bases from J, with 11 bases in between. This CDR3 is built from 16 residues. CDR1 and CDR2 from the germline V gene are SGHRS and YFSETQ. Here the CDR3 DNA reads TGCGCCAGCAGCTTACCCCTCCGGGCGAACACCGGGGAGCTGTTTTTT. The encoded protein is CASSLPLRANTGELFF. Full variable domain (missing parts from reference TRBV5-1 and TRBJ2-2): KAGVTQTPRYLIKTRGQQVTLSCSPISGHRSVSWYQQTPGQGLQFLFEYFSETQRNKGNFPGRFSGRQFSNSRSEMNVSTLELGDSALYLCASSLPLRANTGELFFGEGSRLTVL.

V gene TRBV18 combines with J gene TRBJ1-1; D is perhaps TRBD1 (6 bases). Trimming shortened V by 4 bases and J by 4 bases, and 16 bases separated the two germline ends. This CDR3 region has 15 residues. Per germline, CDR1 KGHSH and CDR2 LQKENI. CDR3 sequence reads: CASSREQGDGTEAFF. CDR3 DNA sequence: TGTGCCAGCTCACGGGAACAGGGAGACGGCACTGAAGCTTTCTTT.

The rearrangement uses TRBV29-1 and TRBJ2-7, with D tentatively TRBD1 (6 bases). The V end lost 5 bases, the J end lost 9 bases, and 20 bases lay between the germline ends. Germline V gives CDR1 SQVTM, CDR2 ANQGSEA. This CDR3 contains 13 residues. The CDR3 coding sequence is TGCAGCGTTCGACAGGAACCCCTACGAGGGCAGTACTTC. This sequence encodes CSVRQEPLRGQYF.

The CDR3 region has the DNA TGTGCCAGCAGTTACTCGGTCAGGGCCCCTGAAGCTTTCTTT. Translating it yields CASSYSVRAPEAFF. The genes are TRBV6-5 and TRBJ1-1; tentative D call: TRBD1 (5 bases). CDR1 is MNHEY, CDR2 SVGAGI, per germline. V lost 0 bases to trimming and J lost 6 bases, with 11 bases between them. The length of the CDR3 is 14 residues.

For the CDR3, the DNA is TGTGCCAGCAGGGCCCCACAAGCTAATGAAAAACTGTTTTTT. This codes for CASRAPQANEKLFF. The J gene is TRBJ1-4, the V gene TRBV3-1 (or the pseudogene TRBV3-2); D is undetermined. The V gene lost 6 bases and the J gene lost 3 bases, with 11 bases spanning the gap. The CDR3 consists of 14 residues. Germline V CDR1 and CDR2: LGHDT, YNNKEL (reference sequence).

The chain employs TRBV4-1 and TRBJ1-5; D unresolved. V lost 1 base and J lost 6, with 16 bases in between. CDR3 length: 16 amino acids. Germline loops: CDR1 MGHRA, CDR2 YSYEKL. Here the CDR3 reads CASSQVPQYRIQPQHF. DNA for the CDR3: TGCGCCAGCAGCCAAGTTCCCCAGTACCGAATTCAGCCCCAGCATTTT.